This is a list of T cell receptor beta chains from one sample in a study of graft-versus-host responses after intestinal transplantation. Generated by immunoSEQ multiplex PCR, the TCRdb table keeps only in-frame clones and is missing some. This sample has just under 100,000 clones, with 80% to 95% found just once. The sequenced sample was PBMCs, obtained roughly 410 days after intestinal transplant. The receptors were sampled from a human patient who received an intestinal transplant, so some T cells may come from the graft donor. The CDR3 runs from the conserved cysteine through the conserved F or W. D genes are given only for firm matches. Where a row states a size, it is once, few, many or the class of an expanded clone; other rows omit it.

>TRBD1|TRBJ1-6|TRBV23-1|-
CASSQRQGFNSPLHF
TGCGCCAGCAGTCAGCGACAGGGGTTTAATTCACCCCTCCACTTT
>-|TRBJ2-7|TRBV5-6|-
CASSSSLEQYF
TGTGCCAGCAGCTCCAGTCTCGAGCAGTACTTC
>-|TRBJ1-6|TRBV7-8|-
CASSLEGGSYNSPLHF
TGTGCCAGCAGCTTAGAAGGGGGCTCCTATAATTCACCCCTCCACTTT
>-|TRBJ2-7|TRBV4-2|-
CASSQDPGGTYEQYF
TGTGCCAGCAGCCAAGATCCCGGGGGTACCTACGAGCAGTACTTC
>TRBD1|TRBJ2-7|TRBV5-1|-
CASSPLVPTGEYEQYF
TGCGCCAGCAGCCCATTGGTGCCCACAGGGGAATACGAGCAGTACTTC
>-|TRBJ1-2|TRBV19|-
CASTGTPSGYTF
TGTGCCAGTACCGGGACACCCTCCGGCTACACCTTC
>TRBD1|TRBJ1-1|TRBV2|-
CASRPGQGYTEAFF
TGTGCCAGCAGACCCGGACAGGGGTACACTGAAGCTTTCTTT
>TRBD1|TRBJ1-5|TRBV5-6|-
CASSGGGGQPQHF
TGTGCCAGCAGCGGAGGGGGCGGACAGCCCCAGCATTTT
>-|TRBJ1-6|TRBV5-6|-
CASSLMVQPYNSPLHF
TGTGCCAGCAGCTTAATGGTACAGCCCTATAATTCACCCCTCCACTTT
>-|TRBJ1-5|TRBV11-2|-
CASSLLVGGIGQPQHF
TGTGCCAGCAGCTTATTGGTCGGGGGGATCGGTCAGCCCCAGCATTTT
>-|TRBJ1-1|TRBV9|-
CASSVHGENTEAFF
TGTGCCAGCAGCGTACACGGGGAGAACACTGAAGCTTTCTTT
>-|TRBJ1-5|TRBV10-3|once
CAISITGLVGNQPQHF
TGTGCCATCAGTATAACGGGACTCGTCGGGAATCAGCCCCAGCATTTT
>-|TRBJ2-3|TRBV7-3|-
CASSPPTDTQYF
TGTGCCAGCAGCCCCCCAACAGATACGCAGTATTTT
>-|TRBJ1-6|TRBV6-6|-
CASSYSRQPLSPLHF
TGTGCCAGCAGTTACTCGAGACAGCCCCTGTCACCCCTCCACTTT
>TRBD2|TRBJ2-1|TRBV18|-
CASSPRSGGPYEQFF
TGTGCCAGCTCACCACGTTCGGGGGGGCCCTATGAGCAGTTCTTC
>TRBD1|TRBJ1-2|TRBV5-1|-
CASSLGQGEHYGYTF
TGCGCCAGCAGCCTAGGACAGGGGGAACACTATGGCTACACCTTC
>-|TRBJ1-2|TRBV10-3|-
CAISESSAGGYTF
TGTGCCATCAGTGAGTCGTCGGCTGGCGGCTACACCTTC
>-|TRBJ1-4|TRBV5-6|-
CASSMGATNEKLFF
TGTGCCAGCAGCATGGGGGCCACGAATGAAAAACTGTTTTTT